One sample yielded the 21 T cell receptor beta chains listed below, sequenced in a study of cytomegalovirus exposure and HLA in healthy donors. Researchers ran the PCR with 60 Vbeta and 13 Jbeta primers. The protocol was immunoSEQ multiplex PCR, while the TCRdb copy is restricted to in-frame clones and leaves out a portion. The repertoire includes under 150,000 clones, roughly four fifths of them detected once, and approximately 8.8% sits in the top ten. The sequenced material came from PBMCs. The receptors shown here come from a woman aged 45-65 years in good health and CMV-seropositive.

J is TRBJ2-5 and V is TRBV9; D is possibly TRBD2 (7 bases). Germline V gene sequence: CDR1 SGDLS, CDR2 YYNGEE. The CDR3 runs to 16 residues. Trimming removed 0 bases from V and 5 bases from J, with 17 bases in between. CDR3 region: CASSVEGGDLGETQYF. The CDR3 DNA sequence: TGTGCCAGCAGCGTAGAAGGGGGGGATCTGGGGGAGACCCAGTACTTC.

The V call is TRBV9, the J call TRBJ1-3, with 8 nucleotides matching TRBD1. This CDR3 spans 15 amino acids. V shed 4 bases, J shed 2 bases, and the junction held 5 bases outside the gene matches. Germline V gene data show CDR1 as SGDLS and CDR2 as YYNGEE. CDR3 DNA: TGTGCCAGCAGCTCACAGGGGGTTACTGGAAACACCATATATTTT. This gives the protein CASSSQGVTGNTIYF.

The chain carries TRBV5-1 and TRBJ2-3, with TRBD2 as a possible D gene (6 bases). Germline V gene sequence: CDR1 SGHRS, CDR2 YFSETQ. CDR3 size: 14 residues. The V end lost 0 bases, the J end lost 4 bases, and 9 bases lay between the germline ends. In nucleotides, the CDR3 is TGCGCCAGCAGCTTGGGAAGGGAGGCAGATACGCAGTATTTT. It encodes CASSLGREADTQYF.

The chain uses TRBV19 and TRBJ1-2; 12 bases are shared with TRBD1. The V segment lost 10 bases and the J segment 5 bases; nucleotides outside the gene matches: 11. This CDR3 has 15 residues. The germline V gene has CDR1 LNHDA and CDR2 SQIVND (reference sequence). For the CDR3, the DNA is TGTGCCACCACAATCCGGGACAGGGGGCCTTATGGCTACACCTTC. This gives the protein CATTIRDRGPYGYTF.

This sequence joins TRBV9 and TRBJ2-5, with D possibly being TRBD2 (6 bases). The CDR3 runs to 13 residues. CDR1 is SGDLS and CDR2 is YYNGEE in the germline V gene. V lost 0 bases and J lost 4, with 7 bases in between. The CDR3 nucleotides read TGTGCCAGCAGCGTAGGGACTACAGAGACCCAGTACTTC. Encoded protein: CASSVGTTETQYF.

The count of this clone is one. The rearrangement uses TRBV14 and TRBJ2-1, with 8 nucleotides matching TRBD1. CDR3 length: 15 amino acids. Germline assignment: CDR1 SGHDN and CDR2 FVKESK. Losses at the gene ends were 7 bases for V and 0 bases for J; bases not matched to a gene: 5. Written as DNA, the CDR3 is TGTGCCAGCAACAAAGGACAGGGCTCCTACAATGAGCAGTTCTTC. This codes for CASNKGQGSYNEQFF.

This clone was recorded a few times. The gene calls are TRBV7-4 and TRBJ1-5, with 10 bases aligning to TRBD1. The length of the CDR3 is 15 residues. The germline CDR1 and CDR2 sequences are SGHVT and SQSDAQ. The ends lost 5 bases at V and 6 bases at J; junction bases unmatched: 7. The CDR3 sequence: CASSLGTGARQPQHF. CDR3 DNA: TGTGCCAGCAGCCTAGGGACAGGGGCCCGTCAGCCCCAGCATTTT.

The rearrangement joins TRBV29-1 to TRBJ1-2; no reliable D call. Germline lookup yields CDR1 SQVTM and CDR2 ANQGSEA. There are 13 residues in the CDR3. With 4 bases removed from V and 0 bases from J, the gap between germline ends came to 9 bases. CDR3 region: CSVGVSSNYGYTF. CDR3 coding DNA: TGCAGCGTTGGTGTCAGTTCTAACTATGGCTACACCTTC. Using reference TRBV29-1 and TRBJ1-2 for the parts outside the CDR3, the full variable domain is SAVISQKPSRDICQRGTSLTIQCQVDSQVTMMFWYRQQPGQSLTLIATANQGSEATYESGFVIDKFPISRPNLTFSTLTVSNMSPEDSSIYLCSVGVSSNYGYTFGSGTRLTVV.

In DNA, the CDR3 is TGTGCCAGCAGTACGTGGACACAAGAGACCCAGTACTTC. Translating it yields CASSTWTQETQYF. V is TRBV27 and J is TRBJ2-5, with D possibly TRBD1 on 5 matching bases. Germline CDR1 MNHEY, CDR2 SMNVEV (reference sequence). V was cut by 5 bases and J by 2 bases, with 9 bases left in between. The CDR3 loop spans 13 amino acids.

This chain links TRBV7-8 with TRBJ2-3; D unresolved. The CDR3 is made up of 15 amino acids. Germline values: CDR1 SGHVS, CDR2 FQNEAQ. V was shortened by 7 bases and J by 1 base, with 15 bases between the two germline ends. CDR3 in amino acids: CASTLSNIGTDTQYF. The CDR3 DNA sequence: TGTGCCAGCACCCTCAGTAATATTGGCACAGATACGCAGTATTTT.

This clone was seen once. V gene TRBV13 combines with J gene TRBJ1-1; 8 positions match TRBD1. The germline gives CDR1 PRHDT, CDR2 FYEKMQ (reference sequence). The CDR3 runs to 14 residues. V was pared by 4 bases and J by 6 bases, with 7 bases of the junction left unmatched. The CDR3 spells CASSSPTGGPEAFF. In DNA form, the CDR3 reads TGTGCCAGCAGCTCCCCCACAGGGGGTCCTGAAGCTTTCTTT.

This chain uses TRBV7-9 with TRBJ1-2; 7 bases match TRBD1. With 5 bases clipped from V and 5 bases from J, the junction kept 8 bases outside the gene matches. Looked up from germline, CDR1 is SEHNR and CDR2 is FQNEAQ (reference sequence). CDR3 length equals 14 residues. CDR3 nucleotide sequence: TGTGCCAGCAGCGACTCCGGGACAGAGTATGGCTACACCTTC. Amino acids: CASSDSGTEYGYTF.

V and J are TRBV29-1 and TRBJ1-6; D uncertain. The CDR3 runs to 13 residues. The V gene's germline CDR1 is SQVTM and CDR2 ANQGSEA. Trimming shortened V by 2 bases and J by 13 bases, and 15 bases separated the two germline ends. CDR3 sequence reads: CSVEMSAFTPLHF. CDR3 bases: TGCAGCGTTGAAATGAGTGCCTTCACGCCCCTCCACTTT.

This chain connects TRBV10-3 to TRBJ2-3; 9 nucleotides match TRBD1. The trim removed 1 base at V and 5 bases at J, leaving 4 bases unmatched. The CDR3 is 15 residues long. Germline CDR1 reads ENHRY; CDR2 reads SYGVKD. The CDR3 loop reads CAISEYRGLVDTQYF. The DNA for the CDR3 is TGTGCCATCAGTGAGTACAGGGGGCTTGTAGATACGCAGTATTTT.

This chain connects TRBV28 to TRBJ1-6, with 8 bases lining up with TRBD1. Germline assignment: CDR1 MDHEN and CDR2 SYDVKM. The CDR3 sequence is 12 residues long. With 1 base clipped from V and 15 bases from J, the junction kept 2 bases outside the gene matches. The CDR3 nucleotides are TGTGCCAGCAGTTTATTGGACAGGGACCTCCACTTT. This sequence encodes CASSLLDRDLHF.

The rearrangement joins TRBV6-5 to TRBJ1-2; no firm D call. The CDR3 covers 12 residues. Trimming pared 6 bases from V and 8 bases from J, leaving 13 bases between. CDR1 and CDR2 from the germline V gene are MNHEY and SVGAGI. The CDR3 DNA is TGTGCCAGCAGGTTAATGAGGTCGGGCTACACCTTC. Amino acid sequence: CASRLMRSGYTF.

The genes are TRBV4-1 and TRBJ2-5; possibly TRBD1 for D (6 bases). CDR3 size: 14 residues. Trimming shortened V by 4 bases and J by 5 bases, and 14 bases separated the two germline ends. Germline loops: CDR1 MGHRA, CDR2 YSYEKL. The CDR3 here is CASSRGLLGETQYF. In DNA form, the CDR3 reads TGCGCCAGCAGCCGGGGGCTCCTGGGGGAGACCCAGTACTTC.

The genes are TRBV11-2 and TRBJ1-2, with 8 nucleotides matching TRBD1. With V trimmed by 4 bases and J by 5 bases, 9 bases remained unmatched. The CDR3 runs to 15 residues. Germline V lookup: CDR1 SGHAT, CDR2 FQNNGV. The CDR3 nucleotides are TGTGCCAGCAGCTCAGCAGGGGGCGATGGGTATGGCTACACCTTC. This codes for CASSSAGGDGYGYTF.

The rearrangement uses TRBV7-2 and TRBJ2-2; the match to TRBD1 covers 12 bases. This CDR3 has 15 amino acids. Germline V gene lookup returns CDR1 SGHTA and CDR2 FQGNSA. The V and J ends lost 1 base and 6 bases, in that order; junction bases with no gene match: 0. In nucleotides, the CDR3 is TGTGCCAGCAGCTTAGGGGACAGGGGGCCCGGGGAGCTGTTTTTT. Its protein product is CASSLGDRGPGELFF.

The gene calls are TRBV7-2 and TRBJ1-2; D unresolved. With 2 bases removed from V and 3 bases from J, the gap between germline ends came to 13 bases. The CDR3 is 15 amino acids. The germline V gene has CDR1 SGHTA and CDR2 FQGNSA. Here the CDR3 reads CASSLSGVFDYGYTF. Written as DNA, the CDR3 is TGTGCCAGCAGCTTATCCGGGGTTTTCGACTATGGCTACACCTTC.

This clone was counted between two and nine times. The rearrangement links TRBV7-9 to TRBJ1-1, with 9 bases lining up with TRBD1. The CDR3 spans 16 residues. V lost 1 base and J lost 0; bases outside the gene matches: 3. The V gene's germline CDR1 is SEHNR and CDR2 FQNEAQ (reference sequence). CDR3: CASSLDRGPMNTEAFF. CDR3 bases: TGTGCCAGCAGCTTAGACAGGGGGCCCATGAACACTGAAGCTTTCTTT. Full variable domain (outside the CDR3, taken from reference TRBV7-9 and TRBJ1-1): DTGVSQNPRHKITKRGQNVTFRCDPISEHNRLYWYRQTLGQGPEFLTYFQNEAQLEKSRLLSDRFSAERPKGSFSTLEIQRTEQGDSAMYLCASSLDRGPMNTEAFFGQGTRLTVV.